The following is a T cell receptor beta chain sequence with its context. This entry comes from a study of blood T cell repertoires in COVID-19. Original methodology: Amplification of reference gene primers was used by the study to estimate nucleated cell counts. The data were produced by immunoSEQ multiplex PCR, yet TCRdb's version contains in-frame clones alone and is incomplete. Clonal size and the V and J genes are those of that table, whereas D and trimming came from the DNA. The sample lists about 210,000 clones, about four fifths seen once, with 2.5% in the top ten. The CDR3 totals 13 residues. CDR1 and CDR2 (germline): LNHDA, SQIVND (reference sequence). V gave up 4 bases and J gave up 6 bases; unmatched junction bases: 2.

The specimen was peripheral blood. The clonotype originates from a woman aged 35 to 49 with active or convalescent COVID-19. The V and J genes are TRBV19 and TRBJ2-2, with TRBD1 matching 7 bases. The CDR3 spells CASSTQGAGELFF. DNA of the CDR3: TGTGCCAGTAGTACCCAGGGGGCCGGGGAGCTGTTTTTT. Combining the CDR3 with reference TRBV19 and TRBJ2-2 gives the whole variable domain DGGITQSPKYLFRKEGQNVTLSCEQNLNHDAMYWYRQDPGQGLRLIYYSQIVNDFQKGDIAEGYSVSREKKESFPLTVTSAQKNPTAFYLCASSTQGAGELFFGEGSRLTVL.